A selection of T cell receptor beta chains follows, all from one sample in a study of OX40 agonist ivuxolimab in advanced cancers. The data were produced by immunoSEQ multiplex PCR, yet TCRdb's version contains in-frame clones alone and is incomplete. The sample carries 60,000 to 65,000 clones, 80% to 90% recorded once. This specimen was CD4+ or CD8+ T cells sorted from blood, taken in a trial of the OX40 agonist ivuxolimab. All receptors come from an adult with an advanced solid tumor such as melanoma, head and neck, liver or kidney cancer. The CDR3 runs from the conserved cysteine through the conserved F or W. The D gene is left open where the match is weak. Only part of the rows carry a size: once, few, many, or a class if the clone is expanded.

clone size	D gene	V gene	J gene	CDR3 DNA	CDR3 protein
once	TRBD2	TRBV5-4	TRBJ2-7	TGTGCCAGCAGCTTAGGAAGCGGGAGGGCGGGCTCCTACGAGCAGTACTTC	CASSLGSGRAGSYEQYF
NA	TRBD2	TRBV5-4	TRBJ2-3	TGTGCCAGCGGTTCAAAAGCGGGAGGGCCGGAGACCACAGATACGCAGTATTTT	CASGSKAGGPETTDTQYF
NA	NA	TRBV18	TRBJ2-7	TGTGCCAGCTCACCACCGTCGGGGTGGGAGCAGTACTTC	CASSPPSGWEQYF
once	TRBD1	TRBV14	TRBJ2-5	TGTGCCAGCAGCCAACCAGCAGGGGGCCAAGAGACCCAGTACTTC	CASSQPAGGQETQYF
NA	TRBD1	TRBV4-3	TRBJ2-7	TGCGCCAGCAGCCAAGTACAGGACAGGGGTTATGGCGTGCAGTACTTC	CASSQVQDRGYGVQYF
NA	TRBD1	TRBV5-1	TRBJ2-2	TGCGCCAGCAGCATAGACAGGGGTAACACCGGGGAGCTGTTTTTT	CASSIDRGNTGELFF
few	NA	TRBV4-1	TRBJ1-1	TGCGCCAGCAGCCAAGAACAGGCCAACACTGAAGCTTTCTTT	CASSQEQANTEAFF
NA	NA	TRBV1	TRBJ1-2	TGCACCAGCAGCCAATGCCGGGGAGGCTACACCTTC	CTSSQCRGGYTF
NA	NA	TRBV19	TRBJ2-3	TGTGCCAGTGGGGCCAGGGGCGCAGGAGATACGCAGTATTTT	CASGARGAGDTQYF
NA	NA	TRBV18	TRBJ1-1	TGTGCCAGCTCCCTTGAGGCACGCACTGAAGCTTTCTTT	CASSLEARTEAFF
once	NA	TRBV5-6	TRBJ2-3	TGTGCCAGCAGCCGCACAGGTCTCACAGATACGCAGTATTTT	CASSRTGLTDTQYF